These T cell receptor beta chains were read from a single sample in a study of Ad26.COV2.S vaccination and SARS-CoV-2 variants. Using immunoSEQ multiplex PCR, the repertoire was profiled, and TCRdb retains in-frame clones only, with some absent. Here the sample spans about 350,000 clones, roughly 90% being singletons. The sample here was peripheral blood, taken in a trial of Ad26.COV2.S vaccine versus placebo. The source of these receptors is a person aged 18-65 years who received the Ad26.COV2.S COVID-19 vaccine or a placebo. CDR3s include the opening cysteine and the closing phenylalanine or tryptophan. A D gene is named only where the DNA matches it firmly. Not every row has a clone size; where given, it reads once, few, many or a size class.

j_call d_call clone_size v_call cdr3_nt cdr3_aa
TRBJ1-2 . . TRBV27 TGTGCCAGCAGTGAGGGCAGGGTCGGGTATGGCTACACCTTC CASSEGRVGYGYTF
TRBJ1-5 . . TRBV4-1 TGCGCCAGCAGCCAAGAACTTAGGGGAAATCAGCCCCAGCATTTT CASSQELRGNQPQHF
TRBJ1-5 . once TRBV5-6 TGTGCCAGCACCAAAAACAGGGGCAATCAGCCCCAGCATTTT CASTKNRGNQPQHF
TRBJ1-5 . . TRBV27 TGTGCCAGCAGCGAACAGGGTAGCAATCAGCCCCAGCATTTT CASSEQGSNQPQHF
TRBJ2-4 . . TRBV28 TGTGCCAGCAGTTTACGTGTTGGGAAAAACATTCAGTACTTC CASSLRVGKNIQYF
TRBJ1-2 . once TRBV10-3 TGTGCCATCGGGGCGGGGAACGGCTACACCTTC CAIGAGNGYTF
TRBJ2-7 TRBD2 . TRBV2 TGTGCCAGCAGTGCCCCGGGACTAGCCTACGAGCAGTACTTC CASSAPGLAYEQYF
TRBJ1-2 TRBD1 . TRBV29-1 TGCAGCGTTGAAGGGGACAGGACCCCATATGGCTACACCTTC CSVEGDRTPYGYTF
TRBJ1-2 TRBD1 . TRBV27 TGTGCCAGCAGTTCCTACCGGGACAGGGGGACCGGGGATTTCGGCTACACCTTC CASSSYRDRGTGDFGYTF
TRBJ2-7 . . TRBV7-2 TGTGCCAGCAGCTCCCGGACTAACTCCTACGAGCAGTACTTC CASSSRTNSYEQYF
TRBJ2-1 TRBD2 . TRBV7-2 TGTGCCAGCAGCCTCCTAGCGGGAAGTACCTACAATGAGCAGTTCTTC CASSLLAGSTYNEQFF
TRBJ2-7 . . TRBV27 TGTGCCAGCAGTAAAGAAGGGTACTACGAGCAGTACTTC CASSKEGYYEQYF
TRBJ2-1 . . TRBV24-1 TGTGCCACCAGTGATACTAGCCTGTCCTACAATGAGCAGTTCTTC CATSDTSLSYNEQFF
TRBJ1-2 . . TRBV6-5 TGTGCCAGCAGTTTCGACAGGTTTGGCTACACCTTC CASSFDRFGYTF
TRBJ2-2 . . TRBV5-1 TGCGCCAGCAGCTTGGCCGGGGACACCGGGGAGCTGTTTTTT CASSLAGDTGELFF
TRBJ2-3 TRBD2 . TRBV28 TGTGCCAGCAGTTCGGGGGGGCTTAGCACAGATACGCAGTATTTT CASSSGGLSTDTQYF
TRBJ2-1 TRBD2 . TRBV3-1/TRBV3-2 TGTGCCAGCACATCTAGCGGGGGGAGGGATGAGCAGTTCTTC CASTSSGGRDEQFF
TRBJ2-3 . . TRBV27 TGTGCCAGCAGTGGGGGGACCCTCCCGGGAGCAGATACGCAGTATTTT CASSGGTLPGADTQYF
TRBJ2-7 TRBD2 . TRBV9 TGTGCCAGCAGCATGACTAGCGGGAGCGACGAGCAGTACTTC CASSMTSGSDEQYF
TRBJ2-7 . . TRBV27 TGTGCCAGCAGTCCCCCCGGTCTAACCTACGAGCAGTACTTC CASSPPGLTYEQYF
TRBJ1-6 . . TRBV3-1/TRBV3-2 TGTGCCAGCAGCCAAAATTGGGGTGATTCACCCCTCCACTTT CASSQNWGDSPLHF
TRBJ2-7 TRBD1 . TRBV27 TGTGCCAGCAGTGCGCGACAGGGGGCCTACGAGCAGTACTTC CASSARQGAYEQYF
TRBJ1-6 . . TRBV9 TGTGCCAGCAGCTCCGCAGGGGACCGGTATTCACCCCTCCACTTT CASSSAGDRYSPLHF
TRBJ2-3 TRBD2 . TRBV11-2 TGTGCCAGCAGCTTAGAGTCGCGGGAGTGGGATACGCAGTATTTT CASSLESREWDTQYF
TRBJ1-4 TRBD1 few TRBV4-3 TGCGCCAGCAGCCAAGGGATGGGGACAGTTACTAATGAAAAACTGTTTTTT CASSQGMGTVTNEKLFF
TRBJ2-1 . . TRBV24-1 TGTGCCACCAGTGACACGGGACTCCTCCCCTACAATGAGCAGTTCTTC CATSDTGLLPYNEQFF
TRBJ2-7 . . TRBV12-3/TRBV12-4 TGTGCCAGCAGTTTTAGGGGGTTCTACGAGCAGTACTTC CASSFRGFYEQYF
TRBJ1-2 . . TRBV10-1 TGCGCCAGCAGTAGTACAGCCTATGGCTACACCTTC CASSSTAYGYTF
TRBJ2-7 . . TRBV28 TGTGCCAGCAGTTTAGGACATCCCTACGAGCAGTACTTC CASSLGHPYEQYF
TRBJ2-7 TRBD2 . TRBV6-2/TRBV6-3 TGTGCCAGCAGTAGGGGACTAGCGATCTACGAGCAGTACTTC CASSRGLAIYEQYF
TRBJ1-2 TRBD1 . TRBV9 TGTGCCAGCAGCGCAGGGGACAGCTTCTATGGCTACACCTTC CASSAGDSFYGYTF
TRBJ2-2 . . TRBV4-1 TGCGCCAGCAGCCATGGCGCCGGGGAGCTGTTTTTT CASSHGAGELFF
TRBJ1-5 . . TRBV28 TGTGCCAGCAGTTTAGGGCAGGGCGGCAATCAGCCCCAGCATTTT CASSLGQGGNQPQHF
TRBJ2-7 . few TRBV6-5 TGTTCCACCGTAGAGGCAGTCTCCTACGAGCAGTACTTC CSTVEAVSYEQYF
TRBJ2-1 TRBD2 once TRBV4-3 TGCGCCAGCAGCCAAGATCGGGGCGGGAGAAAAAATGAGCAGTTCTTC CASSQDRGGRKNEQFF
TRBJ1-6 . few TRBV7-8 TGTGCCAGCAGCTTAAATGGGAATTCACCCCTCCACTTT CASSLNGNSPLHF
TRBJ1-2 . . TRBV10-3 TGTGCCATCAGCCCTGGGAGATTACAGGGTGAGGCCCCCTATGGCTACACCTTC CAISPGRLQGEAPYGYTF
TRBJ2-1 . . TRBV9 TGTGCCAGCAGCAAGCGTATTCCCGGCCACAATGAGCAGTTCTTC CASSKRIPGHNEQFF
TRBJ2-1 TRBD2 . TRBV4-1 TGCGCCAGCAGCCCCATAGCGGGAGTCGGCTACAATGAGCAGTTCTTC CASSPIAGVGYNEQFF
TRBJ1-5 . . TRBV19 TGTGCCAGTAAAACAGGCCCCTACAATCAGCCCCAGCATTTT CASKTGPYNQPQHF
TRBJ2-4 . . TRBV21-1 TGTGCCAGCAGCAAGGTGGGCGTGGCCAAAAACATTCAGTACTTC CASSKVGVAKNIQYF
TRBJ2-3 TRBD2 . TRBV2 TGTGCCAGCAGTGATAGTACTAGCGGGAGCACAGATACGCAGTATTTT CASSDSTSGSTDTQYF
TRBJ1-1 . . TRBV7-2 TGTGCCAGCAGCGCCCGGGGACACAAGAACACTGAAGCTTTCTTT CASSARGHKNTEAFF
TRBJ2-5 . few TRBV14 TGTGCCAGCAGCCAAGATTTTGGTTTGGAGGAAGGGACCCAGTACTTC CASSQDFGLEEGTQYF
TRBJ2-7 . . TRBV29-1 TGCAGCGTTGGGGAGGGGGGGTCCTACGAGCAGTACTTC CSVGEGGSYEQYF
TRBJ1-1 . . TRBV12-3/TRBV12-4 TGTGCCAGCAGGTTAGAGTTGACTGAAGCTTTCTTT CASRLELTEAFF
TRBJ2-1 TRBD2 . TRBV11-2 TGTGCCAGCAGCTTAGATGGCCCGACTAGCGGGAGGAGGTACAATGAGCAGTTCTTC CASSLDGPTSGRRYNEQFF
TRBJ1-2 TRBD1 . TRBV7-8 TGTGCCAGCAGCTTAGCGCTGACAGGGCGAGGCTACACCTTC CASSLALTGRGYTF
TRBJ2-7 . . TRBV7-2 TGTGCCAGCAGCTTAGGATTCAGGCTTTACGAGCAGTACTTC CASSLGFRLYEQYF
TRBJ2-7 TRBD1 . TRBV6-2/TRBV6-3 TGTGCCAGCAGTTACCCCAAGACAGGGGCGCCGGCAACCCAACAGTACTTC CASSYPKTGAPATQQYF
TRBJ2-2 . . TRBV3-1/TRBV3-2 TGTGCCAGCAGCCTCAGAGTCGGGGTCGGGGAGCTGTTTTTT CASSLRVGVGELFF
TRBJ2-1 TRBD2 . TRBV27 TGTGCCAGCAGTACTAGCGTAGCTGACTCCTACAATGAGCAGTTCTTC CASSTSVADSYNEQFF
TRBJ1-1 . . TRBV5-1 TGCGCCAGCAGCTTGGAATTGGGTGACGCTTTCTTT CASSLELGDAFF
TRBJ2-3 . . TRBV27 TGTGCCAGCAGTCCCAATGCCGGGTCCACAGATACGCAGTATTTT CASSPNAGSTDTQYF
TRBJ1-5 . . TRBV7-2 TGTGCCAGCAGCTTAGTTGTCGGTGGGGGGCAGCCCCAGCATTTT CASSLVVGGGQPQHF
TRBJ2-7 . once TRBV11-3 TGTGCCAGCATCCGGGGGGTTTCAGGGGCTGAGCAGTACTTC CASIRGVSGAEQYF
TRBJ2-1 . . TRBV18 TGTGCCAGCTCACCATCCGGGGGCCTCTACAATGAGCAGTTCTTC CASSPSGGLYNEQFF